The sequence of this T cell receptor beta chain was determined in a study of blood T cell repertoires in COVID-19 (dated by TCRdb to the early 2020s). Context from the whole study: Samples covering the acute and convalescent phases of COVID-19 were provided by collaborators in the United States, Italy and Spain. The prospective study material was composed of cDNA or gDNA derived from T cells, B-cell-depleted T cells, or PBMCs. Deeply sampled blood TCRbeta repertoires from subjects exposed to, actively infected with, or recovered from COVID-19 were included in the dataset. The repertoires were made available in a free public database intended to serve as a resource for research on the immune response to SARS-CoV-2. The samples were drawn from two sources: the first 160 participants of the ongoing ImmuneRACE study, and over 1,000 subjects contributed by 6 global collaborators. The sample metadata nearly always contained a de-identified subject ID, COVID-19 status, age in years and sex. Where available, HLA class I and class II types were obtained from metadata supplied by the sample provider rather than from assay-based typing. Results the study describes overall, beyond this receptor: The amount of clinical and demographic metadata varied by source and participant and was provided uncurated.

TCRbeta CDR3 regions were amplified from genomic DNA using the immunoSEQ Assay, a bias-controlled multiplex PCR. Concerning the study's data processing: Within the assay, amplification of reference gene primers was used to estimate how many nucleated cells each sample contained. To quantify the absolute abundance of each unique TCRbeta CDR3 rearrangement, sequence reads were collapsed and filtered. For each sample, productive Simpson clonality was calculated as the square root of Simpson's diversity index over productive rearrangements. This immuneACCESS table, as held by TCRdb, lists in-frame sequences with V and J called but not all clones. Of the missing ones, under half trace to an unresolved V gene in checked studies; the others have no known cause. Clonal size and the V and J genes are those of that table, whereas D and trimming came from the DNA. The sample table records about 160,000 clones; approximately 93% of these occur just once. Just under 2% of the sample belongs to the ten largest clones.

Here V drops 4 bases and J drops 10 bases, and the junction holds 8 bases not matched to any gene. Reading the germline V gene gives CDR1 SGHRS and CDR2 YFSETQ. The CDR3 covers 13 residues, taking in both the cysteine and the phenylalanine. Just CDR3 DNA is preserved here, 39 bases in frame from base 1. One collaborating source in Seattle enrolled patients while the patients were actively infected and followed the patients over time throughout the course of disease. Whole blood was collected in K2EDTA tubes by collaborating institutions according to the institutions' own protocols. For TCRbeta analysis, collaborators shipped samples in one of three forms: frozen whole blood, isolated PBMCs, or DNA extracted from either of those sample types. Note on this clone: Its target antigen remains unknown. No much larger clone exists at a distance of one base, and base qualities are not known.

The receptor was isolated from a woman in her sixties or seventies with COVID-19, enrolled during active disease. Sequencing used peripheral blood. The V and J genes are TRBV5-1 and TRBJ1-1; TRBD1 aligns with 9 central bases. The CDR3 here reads CASSARDRDVAFF. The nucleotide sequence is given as TGCGCCAGCAGCGCTCGGGACAGGGACGTAGCTTTCTTT.